The rows below give T cell receptor beta chains drawn from one sample of a study of cytomegalovirus exposure and HLA in healthy donors. The data were produced by immunoSEQ multiplex PCR, yet TCRdb's version contains in-frame clones alone and is incomplete. The data contain about 85,000 clones, around 64% of them singletons. The sample comprised PBMCs. The receptors were sampled from a man aged 30 to 39 in good health and CMV-seronegative. The CDR3 runs from the conserved cysteine through the conserved F or W. Fields, in order: V gene, clone size, J gene, D gene, CDR3 DNA, CDR3 protein. A D gene is named only where the DNA matches it firmly. Some rows mark clone size as missing; the rest say once, few, many or name a class of expanded clone.

V: TRBV4-2
size: NA
J: TRBJ2-5
D: NA
DNA: TGTGCCAGCAGCCAAGATAGGGGGAATCGAGAGACCCAGTACTTC
CDR3: CASSQDRGNRETQYF

V: TRBV27
size: NA
J: TRBJ1-4
D: NA
DNA: TGTGCCAGCAGGACCCGGGACAACAACCCCAGTGAAAAACTGTTTTTT
CDR3: CASRTRDNNPSEKLFF

V: TRBV7-3
size: NA
J: TRBJ2-3
D: TRBD2
DNA: TGTGCCAGCAGCTTAAACCCTAGCGGGGTCAGCACAGATACGCAGTATTTT
CDR3: CASSLNPSGVSTDTQYF

V: TRBV30
size: few
J: TRBJ2-1
D: TRBD2
DNA: TGTGCCTGGACTAGCGGGGGACACTCCTACAATGAGCAGTTCTTC
CDR3: CAWTSGGHSYNEQFF

V: TRBV25-1
size: NA
J: TRBJ1-2
D: NA
DNA: TGTGCCAGCAGTGGGGGCCTAGGACCACAGAAAACTTTCTATGGCTACACCTTC
CDR3: CASSGGLGPQKTFYGYTF

V: TRBV2
size: few
J: TRBJ1-1
D: NA
DNA: TGTGCCAGCATCTCAGGGATCACTGAAGCTTTCTTT
CDR3: CASISGITEAFF

V: TRBV6-1
size: NA
J: TRBJ2-7
D: TRBD2
DNA: TGTGCCAGCAGCAGGACTAGCGGGGACACCTACGAGCAGTACTTC
CDR3: CASSRTSGDTYEQYF

V: TRBV5-4
size: NA
J: TRBJ2-1
D: TRBD2
DNA: TGTGCCAGCAGCTCGGGGCTAGCGGGAGGAGGGATTTACAATGAGCAGTTCTTC
CDR3: CASSSGLAGGGIYNEQFF

V: TRBV2
size: NA
J: TRBJ1-1
D: NA
DNA: TGTGCCAGCGTCGGGGGAACTGAAGCTTTCTTT
CDR3: CASVGGTEAFF

V: TRBV5-8
size: few
J: TRBJ1-5
D: NA
DNA: TGTGCCAGCAGCTTGGCCGGGGGTAATCAGCCCCAGCATTTT
CDR3: CASSLAGGNQPQHF

V: TRBV5-4
size: few
J: TRBJ2-1
D: NA
DNA: TGTGCCAGCAGCTTGGGAGCTGGTTATGTATTCAATGAGCAGTTCTTC
CDR3: CASSLGAGYVFNEQFF

V: TRBV7-2
size: NA
J: TRBJ2-1
D: TRBD2
DNA: TGTGCCAGCACCCCGATGCGGCCCGGCCTAGCGGGTGGGGATGAGCAGTTCTTC
CDR3: CASTPMRPGLAGGDEQFF